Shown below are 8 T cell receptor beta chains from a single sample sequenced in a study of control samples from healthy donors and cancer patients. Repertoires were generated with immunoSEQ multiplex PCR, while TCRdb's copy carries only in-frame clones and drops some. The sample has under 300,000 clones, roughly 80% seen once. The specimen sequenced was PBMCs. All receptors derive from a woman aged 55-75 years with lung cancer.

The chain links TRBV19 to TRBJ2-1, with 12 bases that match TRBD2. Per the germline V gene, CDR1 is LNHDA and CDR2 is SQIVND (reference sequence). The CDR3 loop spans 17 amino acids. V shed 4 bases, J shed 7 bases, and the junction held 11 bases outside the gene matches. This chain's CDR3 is CASSTNLAGGNLNEQFF. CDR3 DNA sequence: TGTGCCAGTAGTACAAATCTAGCGGGGGGGAACCTGAATGAGCAGTTCTTC. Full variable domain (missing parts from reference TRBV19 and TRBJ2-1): DGGITQSPKYLFRKEGQNVTLSCEQNLNHDAMYWYRQDPGQGLRLIYYSQIVNDFQKGDIAEGYSVSREKKESFPLTVTSAQKNPTAFYLCASSTNLAGGNLNEQFFGPGTRLTVL.

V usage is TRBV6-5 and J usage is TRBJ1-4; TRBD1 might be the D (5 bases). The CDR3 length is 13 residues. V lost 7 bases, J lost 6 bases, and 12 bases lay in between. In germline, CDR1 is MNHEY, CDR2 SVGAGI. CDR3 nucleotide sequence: TGTGCCAGCAACCAGGGCTTGTATGAAAAACTGTTTTTT. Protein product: CASNQGLYEKLFF.

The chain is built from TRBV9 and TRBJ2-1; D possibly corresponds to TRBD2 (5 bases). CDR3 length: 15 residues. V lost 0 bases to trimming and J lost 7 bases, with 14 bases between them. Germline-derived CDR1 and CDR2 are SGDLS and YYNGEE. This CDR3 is CASSVVDFPGNEQFF. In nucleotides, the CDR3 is TGTGCCAGCAGCGTAGTGGACTTTCCTGGGAATGAGCAGTTCTTC.

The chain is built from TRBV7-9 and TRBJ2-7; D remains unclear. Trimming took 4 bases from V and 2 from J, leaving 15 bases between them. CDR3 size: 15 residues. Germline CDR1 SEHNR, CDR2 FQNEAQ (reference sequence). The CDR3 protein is CASSSFRTNTYEQYF. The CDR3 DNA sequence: TGTGCCAGCAGCTCCTTTCGGACCAATACCTACGAGCAGTACTTC. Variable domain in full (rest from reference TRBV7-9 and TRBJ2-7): DTGVSQNPRHKITKRGQNVTFRCDPISEHNRLYWYRQTLGQGPEFLTYFQNEAQLEKSRLLSDRFSAERPKGSFSTLEIQRTEQGDSAMYLCASSSFRTNTYEQYFGPGTRLTVT.

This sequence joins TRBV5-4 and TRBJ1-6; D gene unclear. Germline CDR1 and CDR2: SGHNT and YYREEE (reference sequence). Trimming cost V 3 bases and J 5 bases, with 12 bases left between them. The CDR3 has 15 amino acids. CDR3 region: CASSSGGLNNSPLHF. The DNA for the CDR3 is TGTGCCAGCAGCTCCGGTGGACTAAATAATTCACCCCTCCACTTT.

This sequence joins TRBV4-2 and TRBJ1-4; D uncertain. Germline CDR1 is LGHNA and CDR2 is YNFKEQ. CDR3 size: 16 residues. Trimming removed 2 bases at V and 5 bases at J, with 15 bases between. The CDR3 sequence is CASSQLGGEMNEKLFF. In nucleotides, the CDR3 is TGTGCCAGCAGCCAACTGGGAGGAGAAATGAATGAAAAACTGTTTTTT.

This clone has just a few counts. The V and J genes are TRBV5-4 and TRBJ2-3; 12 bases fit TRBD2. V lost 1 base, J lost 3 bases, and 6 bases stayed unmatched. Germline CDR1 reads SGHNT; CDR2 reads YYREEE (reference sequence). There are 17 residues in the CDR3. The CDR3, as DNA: TGTGCCAGCAGCTTGAAGACTAGCGGGAGTGGGACAGATACGCAGTATTTT. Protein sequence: CASSLKTSGSGTDTQYF.

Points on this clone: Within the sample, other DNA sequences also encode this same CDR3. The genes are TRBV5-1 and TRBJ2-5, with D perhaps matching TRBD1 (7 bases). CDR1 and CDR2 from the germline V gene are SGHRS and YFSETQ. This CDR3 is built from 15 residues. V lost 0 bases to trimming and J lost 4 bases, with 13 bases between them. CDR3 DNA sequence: TGCGCCAGCAGCTTGGGACAGGGACTTGGAGAGACCCAGTACTTC. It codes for CASSLGQGLGETQYF. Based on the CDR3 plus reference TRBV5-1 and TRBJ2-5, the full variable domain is KAGVTQTPRYLIKTRGQQVTLSCSPISGHRSVSWYQQTPGQGLQFLFEYFSETQRNKGNFPGRFSGRQFSNSRSEMNVSTLELGDSALYLCASSLGQGLGETQYFGPGTRLLVL.